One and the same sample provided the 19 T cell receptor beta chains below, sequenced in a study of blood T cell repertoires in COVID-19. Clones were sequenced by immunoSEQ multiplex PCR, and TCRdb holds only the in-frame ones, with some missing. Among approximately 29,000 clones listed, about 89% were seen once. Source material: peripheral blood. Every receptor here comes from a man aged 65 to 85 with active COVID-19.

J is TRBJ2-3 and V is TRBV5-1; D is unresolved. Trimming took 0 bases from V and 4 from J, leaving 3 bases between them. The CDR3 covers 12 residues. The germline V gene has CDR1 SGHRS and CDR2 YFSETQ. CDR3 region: CASSLVADTQYF. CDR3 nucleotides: TGCGCCAGCAGCTTGGTAGCAGATACGCAGTATTTT.

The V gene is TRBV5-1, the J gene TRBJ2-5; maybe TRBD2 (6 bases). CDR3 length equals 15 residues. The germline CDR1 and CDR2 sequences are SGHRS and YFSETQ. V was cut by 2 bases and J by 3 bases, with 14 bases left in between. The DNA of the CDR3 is TGCGCCAGCAGCTTTATTACTAGCCCAAAAGAGACCCAGTACTTC. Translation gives CASSFITSPKETQYF.

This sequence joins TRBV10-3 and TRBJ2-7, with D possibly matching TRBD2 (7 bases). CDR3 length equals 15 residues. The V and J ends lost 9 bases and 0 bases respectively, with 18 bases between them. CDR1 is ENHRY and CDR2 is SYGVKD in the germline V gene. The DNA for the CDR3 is TGTGCCATGTCGAACAGGGAGGGGAGCTCCTACGAGCAGTACTTC. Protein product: CAMSNREGSSYEQYF.

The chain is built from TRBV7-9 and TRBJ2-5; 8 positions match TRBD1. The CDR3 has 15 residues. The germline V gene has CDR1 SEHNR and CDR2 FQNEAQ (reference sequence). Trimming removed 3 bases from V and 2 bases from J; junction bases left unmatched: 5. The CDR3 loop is CASSFGQGRQETQYF. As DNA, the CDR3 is TGTGCCAGCAGCTTCGGACAGGGCCGTCAAGAGACCCAGTACTTC.

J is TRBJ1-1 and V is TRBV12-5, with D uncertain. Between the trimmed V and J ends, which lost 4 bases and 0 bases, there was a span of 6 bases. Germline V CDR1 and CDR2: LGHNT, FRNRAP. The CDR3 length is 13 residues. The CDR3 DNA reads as TGTGCTAGTGGTTATCAGGTGAACACTGAAGCTTTCTTT. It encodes CASGYQVNTEAFF.

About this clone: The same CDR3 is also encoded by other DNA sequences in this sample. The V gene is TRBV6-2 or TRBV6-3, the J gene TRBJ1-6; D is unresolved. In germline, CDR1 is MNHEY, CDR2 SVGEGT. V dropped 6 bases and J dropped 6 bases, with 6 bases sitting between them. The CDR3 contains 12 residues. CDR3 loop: CASSSLNSPLHF. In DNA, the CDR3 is TGTGCCAGCAGCTCCCTTAATTCACCCCTCCACTTT.

The CDR3 region has the DNA TGCGCCAGCAGCAACGACAGGGGGAATGGCTACACCTTC. This codes for CASSNDRGNGYTF. The chain links TRBV5-1 to TRBJ1-2; TRBD1 agrees at 9 bases. The CDR3 consists of 13 residues. Trimming took 4 bases from V and 6 from J; bases not matched to a gene: 4. Germline CDR1 and CDR2: SGHRS and YFSETQ.

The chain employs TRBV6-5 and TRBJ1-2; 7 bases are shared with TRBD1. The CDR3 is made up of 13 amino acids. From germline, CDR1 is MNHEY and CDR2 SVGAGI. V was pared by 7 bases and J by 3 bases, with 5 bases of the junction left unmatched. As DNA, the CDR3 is TGTGCCAGCAACCCGGGACAGCACTATGGCTACACCTTC. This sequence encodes CASNPGQHYGYTF.

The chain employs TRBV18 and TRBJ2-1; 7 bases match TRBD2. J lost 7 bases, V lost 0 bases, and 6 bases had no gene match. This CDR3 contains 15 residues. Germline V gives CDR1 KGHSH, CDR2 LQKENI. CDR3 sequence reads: CASSPPSGGRNEQFF. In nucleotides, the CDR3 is TGTGCCAGCTCACCACCTTCGGGAGGACGGAATGAGCAGTTCTTC.

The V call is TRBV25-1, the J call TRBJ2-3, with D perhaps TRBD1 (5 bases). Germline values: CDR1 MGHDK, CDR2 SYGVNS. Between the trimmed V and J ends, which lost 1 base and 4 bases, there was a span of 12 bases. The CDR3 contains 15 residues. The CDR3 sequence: CASSEFGQGADTQYF. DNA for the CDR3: TGTGCCAGCAGTGAATTCGGCCAGGGCGCAGATACGCAGTATTTT.

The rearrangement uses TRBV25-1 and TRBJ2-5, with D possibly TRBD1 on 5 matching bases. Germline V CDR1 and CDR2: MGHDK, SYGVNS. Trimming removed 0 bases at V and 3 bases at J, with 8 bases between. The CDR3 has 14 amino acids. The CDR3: CASSEYKGEETQYF. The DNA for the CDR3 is TGTGCCAGCAGTGAATATAAAGGGGAAGAGACCCAGTACTTC.

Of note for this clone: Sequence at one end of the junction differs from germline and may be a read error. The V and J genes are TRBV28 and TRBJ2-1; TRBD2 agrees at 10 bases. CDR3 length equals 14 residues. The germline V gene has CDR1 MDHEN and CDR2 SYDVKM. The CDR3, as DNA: TGTGCCAGCAGTGCTCCGGGACTAGCGCCTGTCGTTGTCTTC. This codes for CASSAPGLAPVVVF. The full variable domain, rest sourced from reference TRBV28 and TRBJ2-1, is DVKVTQSSRYLVKRTGEKVFLECVQDMDHENMFWYRQDPGLGLRLIYFSYDVKMKEKGDIPEGYSVSREKKERFSLILESASTNQTSMYLCASSAPGLAPVVVFGPGTRLTVL.

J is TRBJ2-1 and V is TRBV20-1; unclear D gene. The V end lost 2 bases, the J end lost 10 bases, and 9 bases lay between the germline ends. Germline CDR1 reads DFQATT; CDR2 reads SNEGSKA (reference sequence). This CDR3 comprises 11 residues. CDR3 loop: CSARPNGEQFF. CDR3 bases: TGCAGTGCTAGACCAAACGGGGAGCAGTTCTTC.

The CDR3 sequence is CAWSVLGGSGSYEQYF. The CDR3 DNA follows: TGTGCCTGGAGTGTACTTGGTGGGAGTGGTAGCTACGAGCAGTACTTC. The chain has TRBV30 and TRBJ2-7; D might be TRBD2 (5 bases). Germline V gene data show CDR1 as GTSNPN and CDR2 as SVGIG (reference sequence). CDR3 length: 16 amino acids. The ends were cut back, 0 bases at V and 3 bases at J, with 18 bases in the middle.

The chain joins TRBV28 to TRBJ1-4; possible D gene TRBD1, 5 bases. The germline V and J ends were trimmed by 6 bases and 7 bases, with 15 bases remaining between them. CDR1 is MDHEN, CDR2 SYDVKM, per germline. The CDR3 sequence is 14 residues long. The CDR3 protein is CASSSGSESEKLFF. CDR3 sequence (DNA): TGTGCCAGCAGCTCAGGGTCTGAGAGTGAAAAACTGTTTTTT.

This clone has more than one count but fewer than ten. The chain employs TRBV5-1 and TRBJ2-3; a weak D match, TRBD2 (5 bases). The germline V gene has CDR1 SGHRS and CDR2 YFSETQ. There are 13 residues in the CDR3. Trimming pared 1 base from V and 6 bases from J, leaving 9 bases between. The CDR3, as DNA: TGCGCCAGCAGCTTGTCTACGGGGGATACGCAGTATTTT. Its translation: CASSLSTGDTQYF.

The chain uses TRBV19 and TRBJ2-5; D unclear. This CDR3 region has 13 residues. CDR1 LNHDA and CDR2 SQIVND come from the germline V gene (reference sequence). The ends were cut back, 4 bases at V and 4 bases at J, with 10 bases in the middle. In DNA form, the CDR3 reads TGTGCCAGTAGTACTACAAGAGGAGAGACCCAGTACTTC. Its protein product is CASSTTRGETQYF.

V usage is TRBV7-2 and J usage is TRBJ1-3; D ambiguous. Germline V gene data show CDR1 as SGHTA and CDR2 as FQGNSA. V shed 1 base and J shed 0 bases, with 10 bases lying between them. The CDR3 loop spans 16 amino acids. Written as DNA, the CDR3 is TGTGCCAGCAGCTTAGTGAGCTCGAGCTCTGGAAACACCATATATTTT. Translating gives CASSLVSSSSGNTIYF.

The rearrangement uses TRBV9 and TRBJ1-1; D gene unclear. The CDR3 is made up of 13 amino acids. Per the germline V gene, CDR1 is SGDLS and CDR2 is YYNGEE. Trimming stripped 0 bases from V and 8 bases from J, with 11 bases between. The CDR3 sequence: CASSVDEGGEAFF. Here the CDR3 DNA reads TGTGCCAGCAGCGTAGACGAGGGCGGCGAAGCTTTCTTT.